The sequence of this TCR beta chain was determined in a study of monozygotic twins with inflammatory bowel disease. Study-wide points: Twin concordance left repertoire similarity unchanged, with limited power a possible explanation for this lack of difference.

CDR3 length: 17 amino acids. A word on this clonotype: The antigen remains unidentified.

The input for each TCR library was about 3.5 ug of total RNA. Template switching incorporated UMIs with a 6-nucleotide sample barcode. One entry per CDR3 protein, without DNA, is what TCRdb gives after re-calling the 5' RACE reads. The record lists around 150,000 distinct CDR3 sequences, of which the ten most abundant hold over 2.5%. Unfractionated whole blood yielded total RNA, and T cells were not sorted. The V and J genes are TRBV12-3 or TRBV12-4 and TRBJ2-1; the D call from TCRdb, TRBD1, cannot be confirmed without DNA. The TCR comes from a human donor with ulcerative colitis or Crohn's disease, or a healthy co-twin of an affected twin (not recorded which). Sequenced material: blood. The CDR3 protein is CASSLPRRGRRGNEQFF.